The 5 T cell receptor beta chains reported below all come from one sample, sequenced in a study of OX40 agonist ivuxolimab in advanced cancers. TCRdb's copy holds only in-frame clones and misses some; the assay was immunoSEQ multiplex PCR. This table has 80,000 or so clones, 75% to 90% appearing once. The sample here was CD4+ or CD8+ T cells sorted from blood, taken in a trial of the OX40 agonist ivuxolimab. The receptor set was obtained from an adult with an advanced solid tumor such as melanoma, head and neck, liver or kidney cancer.

The V and J genes are TRBV19 and TRBJ2-5; 9 nucleotides match TRBD2. CDR1 is LNHDA and CDR2 is SQIVND in the germline V gene (reference sequence). This CDR3 spans 15 amino acids. The V gene end was trimmed by 6 bases and the J gene end by 0 bases; junction bases not matched to a gene: 5. CDR3 DNA: TGTGCCAGTAGCACTAGCGGGCCCAACCAAGAGACCCAGTACTTC. The encoded protein is CASSTSGPNQETQYF.

The CDR3 spells CASSLGGGVAKNIQYF. DNA for the CDR3: TGTGCCAGCAGCTTGGGAGGCGGGGTAGCCAAAAACATTCAGTACTTC. The chain is built from TRBV5-4 and TRBJ2-4; weak D call: TRBD2 (6 bases). Germline V gene data show CDR1 as SGHNT and CDR2 as YYREEE (reference sequence). This CDR3 spans 16 amino acids. With 0 bases removed from V and 0 bases from J, the gap between germline ends came to 10 bases.

The chain has TRBV27 and TRBJ2-1; tentatively, D is TRBD1 or TRBD2 (5 bases each). The CDR3 has 15 residues. Germline CDR1 MNHEY, CDR2 SMNVEV (reference sequence). The V end lost 11 bases, the J end lost 6 bases, and 23 bases lay between the germline ends. CDR3 nucleotide sequence: TGTGCCTCACGGAGAGGGGTTTTACATTCCAATGAGCAGTTCTTC. Translating gives CASRRGVLHSNEQFF.

The chain is built from TRBV2 and TRBJ1-2; no reliable D call. The germline V gene encodes CDR1 SNHLY and CDR2 FYNNEI. V lost 6 bases, J lost 5 bases, and 16 bases lay in between. The CDR3 has 14 residues. The chain's CDR3 is CASRPDVAGYGYTF. DNA for the CDR3: TGTGCCAGCAGACCGGACGTCGCTGGTTATGGCTACACCTTC.

This clone has a single count. This chain joins TRBV27 and TRBJ1-2; a weak D match, TRBD1 (5 bases). V dropped 2 bases and J dropped 4 bases, with 11 bases sitting between them. This CDR3 spans 14 amino acids. The germline V gene has CDR1 MNHEY and CDR2 SMNVEV (reference sequence). The CDR3 region is CASSLVGGSYGYTF. As DNA, the CDR3 is TGTGCCAGCAGTTTAGTGGGGGGGAGCTATGGCTACACCTTC.